This T cell receptor beta chain was sequenced in a study of blood T cell repertoires in COVID-19. CDR1 MDHEN and CDR2 SYDVKM come from the germline V gene. The germline V and J ends were trimmed by 5 bases and 5 bases, with 19 bases remaining between them. The CDR3 extends over 16 amino acids. Clones were read by immunoSEQ multiplex PCR, and TCRdb kept only the in-frame ones, dropping some. The repertoire consists of fewer than 35,000 clones, with roughly 87% occurring once and the leading ten covering around 2%. Sequenced input: peripheral blood. This TCR came from a man aged 50-60 years with active or convalescent COVID-19. The V and J genes are TRBV28 and TRBJ1-5; D remains ambiguous. The CDR3 sequence is CASSLLTLSLDQPQHF. The CDR3 DNA reads as TGTGCCAGCAGTCTCCTTACCCTTTCCTTAGATCAGCCCCAGCATTTT. Looking up the rest from reference TRBV28 and TRBJ1-5 gives the full variable domain: DVKVTQSSRYLVKRTGEKVFLECVQDMDHENMFWYRQDPGLGLRLIYFSYDVKMKEKGDIPEGYSVSREKKERFSLILESASTNQTSMYLCASSLLTLSLDQPQHFGDGTRLSIL.